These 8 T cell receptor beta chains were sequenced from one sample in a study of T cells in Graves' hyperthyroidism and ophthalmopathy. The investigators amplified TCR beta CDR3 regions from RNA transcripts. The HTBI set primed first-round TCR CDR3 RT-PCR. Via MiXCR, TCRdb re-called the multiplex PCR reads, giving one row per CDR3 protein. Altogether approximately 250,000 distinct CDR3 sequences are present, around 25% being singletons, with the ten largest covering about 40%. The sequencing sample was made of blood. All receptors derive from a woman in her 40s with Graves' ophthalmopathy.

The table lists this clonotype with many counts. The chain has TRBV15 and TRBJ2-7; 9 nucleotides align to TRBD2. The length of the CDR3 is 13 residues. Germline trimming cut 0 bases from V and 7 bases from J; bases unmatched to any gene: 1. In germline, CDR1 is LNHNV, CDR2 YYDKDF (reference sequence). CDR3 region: CATSRDLAGEQYF. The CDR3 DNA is TGTGCCACCAGCAGAGATCTAGCGGGGGAGCAGTACTTC.

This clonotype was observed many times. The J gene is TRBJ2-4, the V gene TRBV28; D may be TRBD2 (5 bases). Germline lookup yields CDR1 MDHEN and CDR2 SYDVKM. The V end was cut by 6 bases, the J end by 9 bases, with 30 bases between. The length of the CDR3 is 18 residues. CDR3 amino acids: CASSRTQTGITVSSIQYF. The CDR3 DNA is TGTGCCAGCAGCCGAACCCAGACCGGGATTACAGTGTCCTCCATTCAGTACTTC. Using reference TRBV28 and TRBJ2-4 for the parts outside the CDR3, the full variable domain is DVKVTQSSRYLVKRTGEKVFLECVQDMDHENMFWYRQDPGLGLRLIYFSYDVKMKEKGDIPEGYSVSREKKERFSLILESASTNQTSMYLCASSRTQTGITVSSIQYFGAGTRLSVL.

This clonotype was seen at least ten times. DNA for the CDR3: TGTGCCAGCACCGCGGGACAGGGGGCTGGCGAGACCCAGTACTTC. Its translation: CASTAGQGAGETQYF. The chain is built from TRBV2 and TRBJ2-5; 12 bases fit TRBD1. This CDR3 has 15 residues. The V segment lost 7 bases and the J segment 5 bases; nucleotides outside the gene matches: 8. The germline V gene encodes CDR1 SNHLY and CDR2 FYNNEI.

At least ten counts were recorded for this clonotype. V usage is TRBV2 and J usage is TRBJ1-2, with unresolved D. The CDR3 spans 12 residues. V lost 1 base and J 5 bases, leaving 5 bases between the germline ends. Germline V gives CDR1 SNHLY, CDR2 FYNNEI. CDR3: CASSEVPYGYTF. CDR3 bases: TGTGCCAGCAGTGAAGTCCCGTATGGCTACACCTTC.

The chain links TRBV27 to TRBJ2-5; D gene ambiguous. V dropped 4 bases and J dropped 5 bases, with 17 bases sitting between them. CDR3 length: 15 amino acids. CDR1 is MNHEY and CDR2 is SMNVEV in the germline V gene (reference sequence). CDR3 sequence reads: CASSSLGQPRETQYF. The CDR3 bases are TGTGCCAGCAGTTCCTTAGGGCAGCCCAGGGAGACCCAGTACTTC.

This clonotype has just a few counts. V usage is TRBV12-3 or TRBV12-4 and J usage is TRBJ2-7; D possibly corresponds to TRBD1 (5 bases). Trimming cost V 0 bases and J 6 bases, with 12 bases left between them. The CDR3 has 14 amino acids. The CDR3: CASSLALGVLEQYF. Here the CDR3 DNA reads TGTGCCAGCAGTTTAGCGCTAGGGGTTCTCGAGCAGTACTTC.

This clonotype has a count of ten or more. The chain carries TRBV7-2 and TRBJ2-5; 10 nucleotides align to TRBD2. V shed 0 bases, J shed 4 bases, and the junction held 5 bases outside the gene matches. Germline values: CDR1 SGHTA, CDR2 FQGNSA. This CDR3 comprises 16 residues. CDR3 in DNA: TGTGCCAGCAGCTTAGCGCTAGCGGGAGTAGGAGAGACCCAGTACTTC. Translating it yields CASSLALAGVGETQYF.

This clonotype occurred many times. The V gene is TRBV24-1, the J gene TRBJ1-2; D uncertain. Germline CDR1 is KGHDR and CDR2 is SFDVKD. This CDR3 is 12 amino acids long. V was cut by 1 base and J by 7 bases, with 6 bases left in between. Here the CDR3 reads CATSDLRAGYTF. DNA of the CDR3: TGTGCCACCAGTGATTTAAGGGCTGGCTACACCTTC.